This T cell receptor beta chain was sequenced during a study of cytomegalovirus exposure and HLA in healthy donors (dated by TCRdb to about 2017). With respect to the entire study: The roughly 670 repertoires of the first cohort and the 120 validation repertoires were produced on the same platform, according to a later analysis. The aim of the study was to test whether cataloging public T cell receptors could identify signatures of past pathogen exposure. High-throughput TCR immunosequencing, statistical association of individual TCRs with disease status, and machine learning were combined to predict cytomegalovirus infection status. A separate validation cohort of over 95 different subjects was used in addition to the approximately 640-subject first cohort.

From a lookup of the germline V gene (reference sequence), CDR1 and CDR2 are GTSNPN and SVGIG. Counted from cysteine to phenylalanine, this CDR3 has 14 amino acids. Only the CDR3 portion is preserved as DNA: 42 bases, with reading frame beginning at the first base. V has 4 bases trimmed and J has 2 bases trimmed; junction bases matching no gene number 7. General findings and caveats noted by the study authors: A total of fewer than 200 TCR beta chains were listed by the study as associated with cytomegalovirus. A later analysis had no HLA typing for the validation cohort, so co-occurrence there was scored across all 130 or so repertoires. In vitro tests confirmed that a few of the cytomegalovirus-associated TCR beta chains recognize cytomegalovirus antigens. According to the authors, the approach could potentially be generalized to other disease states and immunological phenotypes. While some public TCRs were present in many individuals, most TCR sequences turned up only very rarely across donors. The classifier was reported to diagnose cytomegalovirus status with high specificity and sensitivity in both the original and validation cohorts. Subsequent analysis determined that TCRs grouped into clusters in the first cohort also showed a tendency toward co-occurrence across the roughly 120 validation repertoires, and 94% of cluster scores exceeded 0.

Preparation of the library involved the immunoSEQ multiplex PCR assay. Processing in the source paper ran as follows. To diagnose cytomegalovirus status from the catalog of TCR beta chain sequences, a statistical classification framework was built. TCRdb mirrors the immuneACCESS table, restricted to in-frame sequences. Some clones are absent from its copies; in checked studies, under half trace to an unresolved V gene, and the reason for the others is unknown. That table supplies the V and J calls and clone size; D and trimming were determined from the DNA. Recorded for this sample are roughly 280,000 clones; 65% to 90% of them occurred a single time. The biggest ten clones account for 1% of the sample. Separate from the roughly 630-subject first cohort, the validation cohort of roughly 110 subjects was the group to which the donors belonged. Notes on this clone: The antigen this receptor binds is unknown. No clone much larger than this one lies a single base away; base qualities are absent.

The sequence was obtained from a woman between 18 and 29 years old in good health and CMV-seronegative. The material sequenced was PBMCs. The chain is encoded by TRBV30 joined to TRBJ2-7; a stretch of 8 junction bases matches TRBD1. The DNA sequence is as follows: TGTGCCTGGACCAAGGGGGGACAGGCCTACGAGCAGTACTTC. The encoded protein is CAWTKGGQAYEQYF. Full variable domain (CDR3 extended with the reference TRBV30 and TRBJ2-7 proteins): SQTIHQWPATLVQPVGSPLSLECTVEGTSNPNLYWYRQAAGRGLQLLFYSVGIGQISSEVPQNLSASRPQDRQFILSSKKLLLSDSGFYLCAWTKGGQAYEQYFGPGTRLTVT.